Following are 10 T cell receptor beta chains from one sample sequenced in a study of OX40 agonist ivuxolimab in advanced cancers. Sequencing was performed with immunoSEQ multiplex PCR; in TCRdb, only in-frame clones are kept and a portion is missing. The data contain about 76,000 clones, 85% to 90% of them singletons. Sample: CD4+ or CD8+ T cells sorted from blood, taken in a trial of the OX40 agonist ivuxolimab. The source is an adult with an advanced solid tumor such as melanoma, head and neck, liver or kidney cancer.

The chain employs TRBV18 and TRBJ1-3; TRBD1 matches at 8 bases. V lost 6 bases to trimming and J lost 0 bases; unmatched junction nucleotides: 7. The CDR3 has 16 amino acids. Per the germline V gene, CDR1 is KGHSH and CDR2 is LQKENI. The CDR3 is CASSLTGGRSGNTIYF. The DNA of the CDR3 is TGTGCCAGCTCCCTAACAGGGGGTCGCTCTGGAAACACCATATATTTT.

The CDR3 reads CASGRDGYTF. The CDR3 region has the DNA TGTGCCAGCGGTCGGGACGGCTACACCTTC. The V gene is TRBV28, the J gene TRBJ1-2; TRBD1 is a possible D gene (5 bases). Deletions cut 8 bases from V and 8 bases from J, with 9 bases between. CDR1 and CDR2 from the germline V gene are MDHEN and SYDVKM. The CDR3 covers 10 residues.

The chain combines TRBV18 with TRBJ2-7; D is undetermined. In germline, CDR1 is KGHSH, CDR2 LQKENI. The CDR3 has 12 amino acids. V dropped 4 bases and J dropped 5 bases, with 9 bases sitting between them. Here the CDR3 reads CASSRGTDEQYF. The CDR3 region has the DNA TGTGCCAGCTCACGGGGTACAGACGAGCAGTACTTC.

The chain links TRBV18 to TRBJ2-5; the D gene could be TRBD1 or TRBD2 (5 bases each). From germline, CDR1 is KGHSH and CDR2 LQKENI. V lost 3 bases and J 0 bases, leaving 11 bases between the germline ends. This CDR3 is built from 15 residues. The CDR3 DNA sequence: TGTGCCAGCTCACCGCGACTGGGGGACCAAGAGACCCAGTACTTC. Its protein is CASSPRLGDQETQYF.

The chain couples TRBV10-3 to TRBJ1-2; possible D gene TRBD1, 5 bases. This CDR3 comprises 13 residues. Germline CDR1 reads ENHRY; CDR2 reads SYGVKD. V was clipped by 6 bases and J by 6 bases, with 14 bases between them. The DNA of the CDR3 is TGTGCCATCAGCCCGGAGGGGTTTCATGGCTACACCTTC. Translation gives CAISPEGFHGYTF.

The V call is TRBV5-4, the J call TRBJ1-1, with TRBD1 as a possible D gene (5 bases). The V end was cut by 0 bases, the J end by 3 bases, with 15 bases between. This CDR3 contains 16 residues. Germline CDR1 reads SGHNT; CDR2 reads YYREEE (reference sequence). In DNA, the CDR3 is TGTGCCAGCAGCTTGGGGGGGTCGGGGTCATACACTGAAGCTTTCTTT. The encoded protein is CASSLGGSGSYTEAFF.

The DNA for the CDR3 is TGTGCCAGCAGCTCAAACCTGACTCCCCTAGGGGAAAAACTGTTTTTT. Protein: CASSSNLTPLGEKLFF. The chain combines TRBV7-2 with TRBJ1-4, with unresolved D. This CDR3 has 16 residues. V was cut by 4 bases and J by 8 bases, with 20 bases left in between. Per the germline V gene, CDR1 is SGHTA and CDR2 is FQGNSA.

V gene TRBV6-5 combines with J gene TRBJ1-6; D is uncertain. CDR3 length: 11 residues. Germline V gene data show CDR1 as MNHEY and CDR2 as SVGAGI. Between the trimmed V and J ends, which lost 6 bases and 9 bases, there was a span of 6 bases. CDR3 region: CASRVFSPLHF. CDR3 sequence (DNA): TGTGCCAGCAGGGTTTTTTCACCCCTCCACTTT.

This clone showed up just once. The chain joins TRBV7-6 to TRBJ2-3; no clear D. The germline gives CDR1 SGHVS, CDR2 FNYEAQ. This CDR3 spans 16 amino acids. V was pared by 1 base and J by 2 bases, with 13 bases between. DNA of the CDR3: TGTGCCAGCAGCTTAGTTCCCCAGTCGATCACAGATACGCAGTATTTT. Its translation is CASSLVPQSITDTQYF. The full variable domain, rest sourced from reference TRBV7-6 and TRBJ2-3, is GAGVSQSPRYKVTKRGQDVALRCDPISGHVSLYWYRQALGQGPEFLTYFNYEAQQDKSGLPNDRFSAERPEGSISTLTIQRTEQRDSAMYRCASSLVPQSITDTQYFGPGTRLTVL.

The V and J genes are TRBV5-8 and TRBJ1-6; 11 positions match TRBD1. CDR1 and CDR2 from the germline V gene are SGHTS and YDEGEE. V dropped 4 bases and J dropped 6; count of bases not matched to a gene: 3. The CDR3 consists of 15 residues. CDR3 amino acids: CASSQGTGGNSPLHF. The CDR3 DNA reads as TGTGCCAGCAGCCAAGGGACAGGGGGTAATTCACCCCTCCACTTT.